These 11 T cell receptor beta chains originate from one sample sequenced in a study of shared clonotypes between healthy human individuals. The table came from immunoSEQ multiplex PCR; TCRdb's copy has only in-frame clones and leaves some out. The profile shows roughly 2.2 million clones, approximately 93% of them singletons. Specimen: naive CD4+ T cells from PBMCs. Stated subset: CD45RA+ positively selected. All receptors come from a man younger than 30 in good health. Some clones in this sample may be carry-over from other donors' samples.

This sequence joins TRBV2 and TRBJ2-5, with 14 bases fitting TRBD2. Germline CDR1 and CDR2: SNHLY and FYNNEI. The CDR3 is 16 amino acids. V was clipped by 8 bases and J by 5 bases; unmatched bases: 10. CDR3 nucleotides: TGTGCCAGCGCCCTAGGGACTAGCGGGAGTGGGGAGACCCAGTACTTC. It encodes CASALGTSGSGETQYF.

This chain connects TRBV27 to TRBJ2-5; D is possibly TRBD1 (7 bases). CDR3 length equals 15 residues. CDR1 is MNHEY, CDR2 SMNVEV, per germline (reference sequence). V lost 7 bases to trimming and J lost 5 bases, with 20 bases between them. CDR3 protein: CASTLHGGGAETQYF. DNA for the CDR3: TGTGCCAGCACCCTTCATGGAGGGGGCGCGGAGACCCAGTACTTC.

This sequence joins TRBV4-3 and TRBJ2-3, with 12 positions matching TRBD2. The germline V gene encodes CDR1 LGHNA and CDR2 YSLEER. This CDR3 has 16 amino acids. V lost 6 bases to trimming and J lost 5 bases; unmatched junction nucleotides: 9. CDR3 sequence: CASRSRLGLAGDTQYF. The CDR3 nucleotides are TGCGCCAGCAGATCGAGGTTGGGACTAGCGGGAGATACGCAGTATTTT.

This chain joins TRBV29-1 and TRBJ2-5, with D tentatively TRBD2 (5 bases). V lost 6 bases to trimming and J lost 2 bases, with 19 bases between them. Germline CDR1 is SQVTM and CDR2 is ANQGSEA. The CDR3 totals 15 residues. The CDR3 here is CSVALKWERQETQYF. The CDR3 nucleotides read TGCAGCGTCGCCTTAAAGTGGGAGCGGCAAGAGACCCAGTACTTC.

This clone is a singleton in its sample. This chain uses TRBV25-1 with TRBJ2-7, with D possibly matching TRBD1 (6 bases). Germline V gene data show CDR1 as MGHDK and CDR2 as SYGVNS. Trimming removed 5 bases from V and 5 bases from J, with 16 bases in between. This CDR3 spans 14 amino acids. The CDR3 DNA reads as TGTGCCAGCAGTAACCCTCTACAGGGACACGAGCAGTACTTC. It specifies CASSNPLQGHEQYF.

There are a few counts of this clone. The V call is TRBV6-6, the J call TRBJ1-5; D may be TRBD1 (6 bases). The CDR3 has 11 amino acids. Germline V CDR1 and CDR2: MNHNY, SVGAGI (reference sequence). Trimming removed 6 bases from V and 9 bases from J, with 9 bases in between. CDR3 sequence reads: CASSPRGPQHF. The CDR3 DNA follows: TGTGCCAGCAGCCCCAGGGGGCCCCAGCATTTT.

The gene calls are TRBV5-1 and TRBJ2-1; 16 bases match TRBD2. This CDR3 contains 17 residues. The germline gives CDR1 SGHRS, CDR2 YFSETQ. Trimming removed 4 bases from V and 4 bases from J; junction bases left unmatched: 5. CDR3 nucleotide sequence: TGCGCCAGCAGCCGGGGACTAGCGGGAGGGGAATACAATGAGCAGTTCTTC. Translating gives CASSRGLAGGEYNEQFF.

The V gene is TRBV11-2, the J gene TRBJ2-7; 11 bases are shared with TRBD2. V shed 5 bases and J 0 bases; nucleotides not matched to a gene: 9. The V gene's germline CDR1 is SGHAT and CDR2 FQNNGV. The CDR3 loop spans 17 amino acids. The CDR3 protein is CASSPRLAGPDSYEQYF. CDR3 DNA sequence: TGTGCCAGCAGCCCTAGACTAGCGGGGCCTGACTCCTACGAGCAGTACTTC.

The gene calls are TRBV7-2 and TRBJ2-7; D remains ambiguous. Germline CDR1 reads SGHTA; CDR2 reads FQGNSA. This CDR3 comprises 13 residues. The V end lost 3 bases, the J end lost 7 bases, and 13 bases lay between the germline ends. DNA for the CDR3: TGTGCCAGCAGCTTTTCCGCGGCACAAGAGCAGTACTTC. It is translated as CASSFSAAQEQYF.

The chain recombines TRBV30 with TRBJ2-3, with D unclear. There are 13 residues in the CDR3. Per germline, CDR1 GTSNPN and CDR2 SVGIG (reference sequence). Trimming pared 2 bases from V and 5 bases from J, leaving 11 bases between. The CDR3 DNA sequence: TGTGCCTGGAGTCGAACCAACCAAGATACGCAGTATTTT. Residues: CAWSRTNQDTQYF. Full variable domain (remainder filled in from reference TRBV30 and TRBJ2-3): SQTIHQWPATLVQPVGSPLSLECTVEGTSNPNLYWYRQAAGRGLQLLFYSVGIGQISSEVPQNLSASRPQDRQFILSSKKLLLSDSGFYLCAWSRTNQDTQYFGPGTRLTVL.

The CDR3 region is CASSPFREAEAFF. The CDR3 nucleotides are TGTGCCAGCAGCCCCTTTCGAGAGGCTGAAGCTTTCTTT. This rearrangement joins TRBV14 to TRBJ1-1; D gene ambiguous. Trimming left V 4 bases short and J 6 bases short, with 12 bases between. The CDR3 has 13 amino acids. From germline, CDR1 is SGHDN and CDR2 FVKESK.